This T cell receptor beta chain was recovered during a study of T cells expressing NK-cell markers (dated by TCRdb to about 2020). For the wider study: Three sorted T-cell subsets (CD3+CD56+NKG2C+, CD3+CD56+NKG2C- and CD3+CD56-NKG2C+) from under 10 donors had their TCR beta-chain repertoires profiled. Sequencing of the libraries produced 2 x 150 bp reads on Illumina HiSeq 2000/2500, MiSeq or NextSeq. Among the eight sequenced donors, seven were HCMV-seropositive and one was HCMV-seronegative. The study sequenced eight donors, all healthy volunteers chosen at random: three men and five women. Overall study results and their limits: In about six donors, the dominant CD3+CD56+NKG2C+ clonotypes were found to rank among the top 10 CD8+ clonotypes and to make up roughly 1.0-7.5% of CD8+ T cells. Whether the expanded NKG2C-expressing T cell clones were specific for HCMV antigens remained unclear. Those dominant clonotypes were again the most abundant among CD3+CD56-NKG2C+ cells in a handful of donors, at about 25-60.1%.

HCMV serostatus was determined by detecting HCMV-specific IgG in serum with a commercial ELISA kit. Peripheral blood mononuclear cells were isolated from blood by Ficoll density gradient centrifugation. Concerning this clonotype: Its recognized antigen is unknown.

TCRdb names Illumina HiSeq 2000 as the instrument used. 5'RACE template switching, by which a universal primer site and unique molecular identifiers were added, was used to make TCR beta cDNA libraries. Priming for cDNA synthesis came from the TCR beta constant segment, and two successive PCR amplification steps followed. Processing in the source paper ran as follows. Reads were demultiplexed and grouped by UMI with MIGEC, and clonotypes were assembled and quantified with MiTCR. Only TCR cDNA sequences supported by at least two reads were kept to exclude erroneous sequences. The tcR package was used for downstream repertoire analysis, and clonotypes were matched across fractions by CDR3 nucleotide sequence plus V segment. Antigen specificity was annotated against VDJdb with VDJmatch, allowing one amino acid substitution in CDR3. The reads went through TCRdb reprocessing, and each CDR3 protein sequence gets one entry with no DNA. The V and J calls shown here were made by TCRdb, not taken from the authors' results. The sample table gives approximately 460,000 distinct CDR3 sequences. Jointly, the top ten make up less than 7.5% of the sample.

From a lookup of the germline V gene, CDR1 and CDR2 are SGHAT and FQNNGV. The CDR3, cysteine through phenylalanine, is 11 amino acids long. No DNA has been recorded. The sequence is built from TRBV11-2 and TRBJ2-1. The receptor comes from a woman aged 18-70 years in good health. Material: blood T cells: a sorted CD56 or NKG2C T cell subset, CD4+ or CD8+ T cells, or bulk PBMC T cells (not recorded which). CDR3 region: CASSAVNEQFF.